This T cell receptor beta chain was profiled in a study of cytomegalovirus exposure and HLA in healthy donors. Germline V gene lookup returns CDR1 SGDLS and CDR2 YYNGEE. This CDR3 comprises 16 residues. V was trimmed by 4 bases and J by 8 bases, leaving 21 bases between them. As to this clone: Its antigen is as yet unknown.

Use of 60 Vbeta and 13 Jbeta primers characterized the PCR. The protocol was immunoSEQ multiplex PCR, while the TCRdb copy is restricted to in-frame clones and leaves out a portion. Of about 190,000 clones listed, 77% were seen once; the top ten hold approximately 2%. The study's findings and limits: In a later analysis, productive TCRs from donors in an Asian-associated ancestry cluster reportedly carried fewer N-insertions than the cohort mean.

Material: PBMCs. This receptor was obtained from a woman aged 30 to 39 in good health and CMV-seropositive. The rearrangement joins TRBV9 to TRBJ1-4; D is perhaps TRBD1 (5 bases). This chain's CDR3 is CASSSQATVAVEKLFF. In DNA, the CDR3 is TGTGCCAGCAGCTCACAGGCTACAGTAGCGGTAGAAAAACTGTTTTTT.